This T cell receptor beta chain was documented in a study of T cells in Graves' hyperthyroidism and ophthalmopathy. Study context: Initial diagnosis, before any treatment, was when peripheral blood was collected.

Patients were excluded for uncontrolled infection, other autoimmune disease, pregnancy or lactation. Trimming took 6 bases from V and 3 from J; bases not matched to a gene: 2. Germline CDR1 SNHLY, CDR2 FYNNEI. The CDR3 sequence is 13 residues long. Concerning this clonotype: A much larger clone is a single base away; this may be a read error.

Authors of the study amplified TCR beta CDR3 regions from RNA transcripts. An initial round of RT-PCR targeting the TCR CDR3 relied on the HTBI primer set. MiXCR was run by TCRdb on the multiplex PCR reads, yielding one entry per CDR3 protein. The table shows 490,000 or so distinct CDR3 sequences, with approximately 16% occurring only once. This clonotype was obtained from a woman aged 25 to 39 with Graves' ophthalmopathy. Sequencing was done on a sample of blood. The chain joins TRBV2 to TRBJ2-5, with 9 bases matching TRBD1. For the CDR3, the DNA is TGTGCCAGCAGCGGACAGGGGAAAGAGACCCAGTACTTC. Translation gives CASSGQGKETQYF.